This T cell receptor (beta chain) was found in a study of blood T cell repertoires in COVID-19. Background on the study: PBMCs, B-cell-depleted T cells, or T cells were the source of the cDNA or gDNA that made up the material.

CDR1 SNHLY and CDR2 FYNNEI come from the germline V gene. This CDR3 comprises 14 residues. V was clipped by 8 bases and J by 6 bases, with 16 bases between them. TCRdb's table, derived via immunoSEQ multiplex PCR, lists solely in-frame clones and lacks some. The table lists roughly 250,000 clones, around 89% of them singletons. The sequence was obtained from a man aged 30 to 45 with acute or convalescent COVID-19. Sequenced sample: peripheral blood. This chain connects TRBV2 to TRBJ2-2; a weak D match, TRBD1 (5 bases). The CDR3 DNA is TGTGCCAGCTCTGGGGCTGGGGTTGCCGGGGAGCTGTTTTTT. Translated, it gives CASSGAGVAGELFF.